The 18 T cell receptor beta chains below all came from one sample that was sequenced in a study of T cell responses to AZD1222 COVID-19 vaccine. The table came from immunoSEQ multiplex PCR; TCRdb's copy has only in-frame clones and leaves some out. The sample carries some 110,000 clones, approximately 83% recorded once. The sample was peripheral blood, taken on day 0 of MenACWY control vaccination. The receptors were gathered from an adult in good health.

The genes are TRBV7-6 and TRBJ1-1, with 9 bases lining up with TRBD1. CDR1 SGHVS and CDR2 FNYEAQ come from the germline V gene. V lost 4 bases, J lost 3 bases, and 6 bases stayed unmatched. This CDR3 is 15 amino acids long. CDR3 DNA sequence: TGTGCCAGCAGCTCCTTACAGGGGGCTGACACTGAAGCTTTCTTT. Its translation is CASSSLQGADTEAFF.

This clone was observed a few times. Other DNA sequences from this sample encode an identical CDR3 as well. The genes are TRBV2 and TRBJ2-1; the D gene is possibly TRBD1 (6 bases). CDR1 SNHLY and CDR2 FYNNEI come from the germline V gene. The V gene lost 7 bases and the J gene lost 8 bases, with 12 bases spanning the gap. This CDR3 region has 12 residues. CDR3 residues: CASTEGEDEQFF. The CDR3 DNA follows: TGTGCCAGCACTGAGGGGGAAGATGAGCAGTTCTTC.

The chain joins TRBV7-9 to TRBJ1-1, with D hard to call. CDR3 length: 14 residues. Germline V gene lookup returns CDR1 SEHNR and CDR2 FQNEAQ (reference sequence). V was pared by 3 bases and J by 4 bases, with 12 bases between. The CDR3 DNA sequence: TGTGCCAGCAGCTTGTATGAGGGAGTCACTGAAGCTTTCTTT. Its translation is CASSLYEGVTEAFF. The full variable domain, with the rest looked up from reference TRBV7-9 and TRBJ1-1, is DTGVSQNPRHKITKRGQNVTFRCDPISEHNRLYWYRQTLGQGPEFLTYFQNEAQLEKSRLLSDRFSAERPKGSFSTLEIQRTEQGDSAMYLCASSLYEGVTEAFFGQGTRLTVV.

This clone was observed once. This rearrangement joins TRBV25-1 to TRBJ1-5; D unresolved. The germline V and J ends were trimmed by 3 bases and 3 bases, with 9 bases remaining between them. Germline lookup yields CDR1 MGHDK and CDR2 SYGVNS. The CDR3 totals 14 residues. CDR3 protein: CASSDRQANQPQHF. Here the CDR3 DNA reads TGTGCCAGCAGTGACCGTCAGGCCAATCAGCCCCAGCATTTT.

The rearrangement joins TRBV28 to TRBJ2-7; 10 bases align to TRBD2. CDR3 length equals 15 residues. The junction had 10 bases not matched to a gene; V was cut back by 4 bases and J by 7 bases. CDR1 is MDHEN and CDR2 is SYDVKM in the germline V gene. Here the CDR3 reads CASSSGTSASREQYF. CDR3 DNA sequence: TGTGCCAGCAGTTCCGGGACTAGCGCCTCTCGTGAGCAGTACTTC.

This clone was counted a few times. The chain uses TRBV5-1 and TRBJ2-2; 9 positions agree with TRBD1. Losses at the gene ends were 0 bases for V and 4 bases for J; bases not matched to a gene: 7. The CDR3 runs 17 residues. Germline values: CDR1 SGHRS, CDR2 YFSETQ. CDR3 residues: CASSLALQGAGTGELFF. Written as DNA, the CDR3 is TGCGCCAGCAGCTTGGCCCTACAGGGGGCGGGCACCGGGGAGCTGTTTTTT.

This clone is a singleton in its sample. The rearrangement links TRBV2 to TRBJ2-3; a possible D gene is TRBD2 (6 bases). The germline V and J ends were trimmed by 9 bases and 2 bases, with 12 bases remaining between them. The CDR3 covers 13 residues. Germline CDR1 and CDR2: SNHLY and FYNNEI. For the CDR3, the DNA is TGTGCCAGTCGCGCGGGGATCACAGATACGCAGTATTTT. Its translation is CASRAGITDTQYF.

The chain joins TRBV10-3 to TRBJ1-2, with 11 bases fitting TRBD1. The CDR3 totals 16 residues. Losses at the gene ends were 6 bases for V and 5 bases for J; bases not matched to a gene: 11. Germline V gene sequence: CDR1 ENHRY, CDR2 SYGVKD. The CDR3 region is CAIRTTPGQGGYGYTF. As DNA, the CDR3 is TGTGCCATCAGAACTACACCGGGACAGGGGGGGTATGGCTACACCTTC.

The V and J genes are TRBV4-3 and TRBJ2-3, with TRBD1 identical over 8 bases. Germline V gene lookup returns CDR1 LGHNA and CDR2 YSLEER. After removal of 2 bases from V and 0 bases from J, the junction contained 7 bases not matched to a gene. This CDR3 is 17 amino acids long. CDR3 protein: CASSQYTQGASTDTQYF. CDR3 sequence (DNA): TGCGCCAGCAGCCAATATACTCAGGGGGCCAGCACAGATACGCAGTATTTT.

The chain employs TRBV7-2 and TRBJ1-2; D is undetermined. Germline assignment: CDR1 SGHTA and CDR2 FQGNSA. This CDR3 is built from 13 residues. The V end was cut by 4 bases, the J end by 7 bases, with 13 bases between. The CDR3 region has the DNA TGTGCCAGCAGCTGGCAGGTCGAGGGTGGCTACACCTTC. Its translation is CASSWQVEGGYTF.

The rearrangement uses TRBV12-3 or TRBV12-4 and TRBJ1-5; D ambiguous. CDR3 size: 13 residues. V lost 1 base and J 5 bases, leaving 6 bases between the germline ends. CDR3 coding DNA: TGTGCCAGCAGTTTAGTGGGAGATCAGCCCCAGCATTTT. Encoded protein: CASSLVGDQPQHF.

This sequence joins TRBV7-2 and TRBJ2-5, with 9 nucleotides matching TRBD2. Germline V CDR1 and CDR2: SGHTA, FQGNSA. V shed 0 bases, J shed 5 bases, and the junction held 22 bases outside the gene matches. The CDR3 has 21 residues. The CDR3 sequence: CASSLAVSSGGGKKWDETQYF. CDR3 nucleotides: TGTGCCAGCAGCTTAGCGGTAAGTAGCGGGGGCGGTAAGAAGTGGGACGAGACCCAGTACTTC.

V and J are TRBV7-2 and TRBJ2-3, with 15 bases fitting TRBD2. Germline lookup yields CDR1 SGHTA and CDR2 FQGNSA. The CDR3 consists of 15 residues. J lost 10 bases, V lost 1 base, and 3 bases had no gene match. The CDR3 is CASSLGTSGGAPQYF. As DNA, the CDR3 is TGTGCCAGCAGCTTAGGGACTAGCGGGGGGGCCCCGCAGTATTTT.

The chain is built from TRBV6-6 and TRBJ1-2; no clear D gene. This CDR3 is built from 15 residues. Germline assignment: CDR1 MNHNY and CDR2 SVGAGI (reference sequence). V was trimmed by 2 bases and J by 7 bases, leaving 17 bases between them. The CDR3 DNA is TGTGCCAGCAGTTACGATGGGCGACGTTGGAGTGGCTACACCTTC. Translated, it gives CASSYDGRRWSGYTF.

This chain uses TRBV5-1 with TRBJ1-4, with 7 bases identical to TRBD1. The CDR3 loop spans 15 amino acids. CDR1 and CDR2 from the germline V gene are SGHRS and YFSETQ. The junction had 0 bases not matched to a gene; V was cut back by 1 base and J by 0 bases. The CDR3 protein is CASSLTGATNEKLFF. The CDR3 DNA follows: TGCGCCAGCAGCTTGACAGGGGCAACTAATGAAAAACTGTTTTTT.

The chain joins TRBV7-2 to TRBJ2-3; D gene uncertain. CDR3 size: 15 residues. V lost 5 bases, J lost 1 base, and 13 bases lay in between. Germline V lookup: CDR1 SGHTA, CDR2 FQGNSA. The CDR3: CASSLSPLGTDTQYF. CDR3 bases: TGTGCCAGCAGCCTAAGCCCTTTGGGCACAGATACGCAGTATTTT.

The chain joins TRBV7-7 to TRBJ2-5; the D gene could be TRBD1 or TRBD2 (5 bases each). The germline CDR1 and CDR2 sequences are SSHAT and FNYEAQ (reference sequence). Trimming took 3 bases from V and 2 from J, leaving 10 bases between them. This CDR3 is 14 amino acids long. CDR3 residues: CASSFPGLQETQYF. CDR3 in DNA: TGTGCCAGCAGCTTCCCGGGGCTGCAAGAGACCCAGTACTTC. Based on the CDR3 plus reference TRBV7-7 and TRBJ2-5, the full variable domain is GAGVSQSPRYKVTKRGQDVTLRCDPISSHATLYWYQQALGQGPEFLTYFNYEAQPDKSGLPSDRFSAERPEGSISTLTIQRTEQRDSAMYRCASSFPGLQETQYFGPGTRLLVL.

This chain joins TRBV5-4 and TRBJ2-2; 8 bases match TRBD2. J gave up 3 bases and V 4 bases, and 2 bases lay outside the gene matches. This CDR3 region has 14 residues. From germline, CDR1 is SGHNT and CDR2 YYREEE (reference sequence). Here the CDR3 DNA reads TGTGCCAGCAGCGCGGGGGGAGACACCGGGGAGCTGTTTTTT. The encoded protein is CASSAGGDTGELFF.